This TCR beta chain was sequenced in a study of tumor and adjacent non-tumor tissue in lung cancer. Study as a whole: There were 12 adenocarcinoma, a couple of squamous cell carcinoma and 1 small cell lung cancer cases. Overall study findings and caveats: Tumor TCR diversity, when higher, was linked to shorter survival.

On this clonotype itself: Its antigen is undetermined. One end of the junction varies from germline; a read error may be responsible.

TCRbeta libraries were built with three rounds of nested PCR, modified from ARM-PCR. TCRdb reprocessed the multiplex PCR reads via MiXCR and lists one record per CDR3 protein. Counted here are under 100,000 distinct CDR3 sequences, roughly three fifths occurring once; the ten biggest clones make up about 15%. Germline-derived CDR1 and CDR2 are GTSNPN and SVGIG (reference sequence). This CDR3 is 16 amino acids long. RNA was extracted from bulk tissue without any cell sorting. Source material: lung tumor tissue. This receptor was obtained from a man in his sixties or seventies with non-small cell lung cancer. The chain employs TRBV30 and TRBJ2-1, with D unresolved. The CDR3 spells CAWSVRVARPMNEQLF. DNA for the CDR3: TGTGCTTGGAGTGTACGAGTTGCGCGGCCTATGAATGAGCAGCTCTTC.